This TCR beta chain appears in the sequencing data of a study of cytomegalovirus exposure and HLA in healthy donors. Study conclusions and caveats: The majority of CMV-associated TCR beta chains were reported as apparently HLA-restricted in a later analysis. In presence/absence analyses, roughly uniform sequencing depth across donors was assumed. The authors judged a highly shared variant cluster likely a sequencing artifact.

CDR1 is SGHNT and CDR2 is YENEEA in the germline V gene. The CDR3 loop spans 15 amino acids. Germline trimming cut 4 bases from V and 2 bases from J; bases unmatched to any gene: 4. The PCR contained 60 Vbeta and 13 Jbeta primers. Data came from immunoSEQ multiplex PCR; TCRdb stores just in-frame clones and leaves some out. The sample has around 200,000 clones, around 75% seen once. A word on this clone: The antigen is undetermined.

This TCR came from a male donor in good health and CMV-seronegative. The chain is built from TRBV11-3 and TRBJ2-2, with TRBD2 matching 7 bases. Material: PBMCs. CDR3 sequence (DNA): TGTGCCAGCAGCTCCCGCGGGAGTAACACCGGGGAGCTGTTTTTT. It translates to CASSSRGSNTGELFF.